The rows below give T cell receptor beta chains drawn from one sample of a study of human T cells and chemical hapten exposure. TCRdb reprocessed the RACE reads with MiXCR, giving one entry per CDR3 protein. The profile shows roughly 380,000 distinct CDR3 sequences, approximately 5.1% of them singletons. The sample consisted of whole blood, taken in connection with sensitization to the hapten diphenylcyclopropenone (DPC). The receptors shown here come from a woman in her forties or fifties with alopecia areata. Some clones in this sample may be carry-over from other donors' samples. Both conserved end residues are part of each CDR3. The D gene is left open where the match is weak. A clone size is listed for some rows: how often the clone was seen (once, few, many), or a class if it is expanded.

J | D | V | size | DNA | CDR3
TRBJ2-3 | TRBD2 | TRBV20-1 | many | TGCAGTGCCAGACCACTAGCGGGGGGGGCAGATACGCAGTATTTT | CSARPLAGGADTQYF
TRBJ1-1 | TRBD1 | TRBV6-6 | - | TGTGCCAGCAGTTACCACAGGGGACTGAACACTGAAGCTTTCTTT | CASSYHRGLNTEAFF
TRBJ2-1 | - | TRBV29-1 | few | TGCAGCGTTGAAGGGCTATCCTACAATGAGCAGTTCTTC | CSVEGLSYNEQFF
TRBJ1-5 | TRBD1 | TRBV6-4 | - | TGTGCCAGCAGTGCTGGGACAGGGCAAAATCAGCCCCAGCATTTT | CASSAGTGQNQPQHF
TRBJ1-1 | - | TRBV6-5 | many | TGTGCCAGCAGACCCGACAGGTCGCTTCAAACTGAAGCTTTCTTT | CASRPDRSLQTEAFF
TRBJ2-1 | - | TRBV28 | many | TGTGCCAGCAGTTTGGGACTGTCAAACAATGAGCAGTTCTTC | CASSLGLSNNEQFF
TRBJ1-1 | - | TRBV15 | - | TGTGCCACCAGCAAATCTAGGGGGTTGGAGACTGAAGCTTTCTTT | CATSKSRGLETEAFF
TRBJ1-1 | - | TRBV6-5 | - | TGTGCCAGCAGTTACCAGGGCGCTGAAGCTTTCTTT | CASSYQGAEAFF
TRBJ2-7 | TRBD1 | TRBV7-9 | many | TGTGCCAGCAGCTGGCCCCTACAGGGGGCGAAACACGAGCAGTACTTC | CASSWPLQGAKHEQYF
TRBJ1-3 | - | TRBV7-9 | - | TGTGCCAGCAGCTTCCCCCCAAGAGGCGGAAACACCATATATTTT | CASSFPPRGGNTIYF
TRBJ2-3 | - | TRBV6-1 | - | TGTGCCAGCAGTGAAGCGAACGGCGCTAGCACAGATACGCAGTATTTT | CASSEANGASTDTQYF
TRBJ2-3 | - | TRBV4-2 | many | TGTGCCAGCAGCCAAGGTGGACTGCAGTATTTT | CASSQGGLQYF
TRBJ2-1 | - | TRBV29-1 | few | TGCAGCGTTGATCTAGCGAGAGGTGAGCAGTTCTTC | CSVDLARGEQFF
TRBJ2-5 | - | TRBV7-9 | many | TGTGCCAGCAGCTCTAAGTACCGACTAGGGGATCAGCAGTACTTC | CASSSKYRLGDQQYF
TRBJ2-3 | - | TRBV27 | - | TGTGCCAGCAGTCCCAGGAACGGCCCAGATACGCAGTATTTT | CASSPRNGPDTQYF
TRBJ2-6 | TRBD1 | TRBV24-1 | many | TGTGCCACCAGTGACAGGGGGAGAAACCCTGGGGCCAACGTCCTGACTTTC | CATSDRGRNPGANVLTF
TRBJ1-4 | - | TRBV20-1 | few | TGCAGTGCTGGGTATTCCGGGACGGCTAATGAAAAACTGTTTTTT | CSAGYSGTANEKLFF
TRBJ2-3 | TRBD2 | TRBV6-6 | many | TGTGCCAGCAATTCGCGGGGGGGATCCTATTCAGATACGCAGTATTTT | CASNSRGGSYSDTQYF
TRBJ2-3 | - | TRBV29-1 | few | TGCAGCACATGGCTAGCCCGGGGGCTTACTAGCACAGATACGCAGTATTTT | CSTWLARGLTSTDTQYF
TRBJ2-6 | TRBD1 | TRBV27 | - | TGTGCCAGCAGTTTGGGACAGGGGGCACCTGGGGCCAACGTCCTGACTTTC | CASSLGQGAPGANVLTF
TRBJ2-1 | TRBD2 | TRBV4-1 | few | TGCGCCAGCAGCCAGGGACTAGCGGGAGTCCATGAGCAGTTCTTC | CASSQGLAGVHEQFF
TRBJ1-4 | - | TRBV12-3/TRBV12-4 | many | TGTGCCAGCAGTTCTCTCTATTCTGGGGTGGATAATGAAAAACTGTTTTTT | CASSSLYSGVDNEKLFF
TRBJ1-2 | TRBD1 | TRBV20-1 | many | TGCAGTGCTCTTCCGGGACAGGGGGATGGCTACACCTTC | CSALPGQGDGYTF
TRBJ1-1 | TRBD1 | TRBV5-1 | few | TGCGCCAGCAGCTCCGGGACAGGGGTGGTGAACACTGAAGCTTTCTTT | CASSSGTGVVNTEAFF
TRBJ2-5 | - | TRBV6-5 | - | TGTGCCAGCAGTTACGGTGGAGGGACACCACGAGGAGAGACCCAGTACTTC | CASSYGGGTPRGETQYF
TRBJ1-1 | - | TRBV11-3 | few | TGTGCCAGCAGCTTAAAGACGAACACTGAAGCTTTCTTT | CASSLKTNTEAFF
TRBJ1-2 | - | TRBV7-9 | few | TGTGCCAGCAGCTTAGGAGGGTGGGTCAACTATGGCTACACCTTC | CASSLGGWVNYGYTF
TRBJ1-1 | TRBD1 | TRBV7-3 | many | TGTGCCAGCAGCCGACAGGGAGACACTGAAGCTTTCTTT | CASSRQGDTEAFF
TRBJ2-3 | - | TRBV7-9 | - | TGTGCCAGCAGCCCCCTGGATCTAGGAGCAGATACGCAGTATTTT | CASSPLDLGADTQYF
TRBJ2-7 | TRBD1 | TRBV5-1 | few | TGCGCCAGCAGCGCCGGGACAGGGGTTCCCTCCTACGAGCAGTACTTC | CASSAGTGVPSYEQYF
TRBJ2-2 | - | TRBV4-2 | many | TGTGCCAGCAGCCAAGATTTGGCCGGGGAGCTGTTTTTT | CASSQDLAGELFF
TRBJ1-3 | - | TRBV10-3 | - | TGTGCCATCAGTGAGTTCTGGGGTTCTGGAAACACCATATATTTT | CAISEFWGSGNTIYF
TRBJ1-5 | - | TRBV6-5 | many | TGTGCCAGCAGTTACTCGCTGACCGGGAGACTAAATAGCAATCAGCCCCAGCATTTT | CASSYSLTGRLNSNQPQHF
TRBJ2-1 | TRBD1 | TRBV28 | - | TGTGCCAGCAGTTTATTAAGGGGGGACAGGGAGGTTGATGAGCAGTTCTTC | CASSLLRGDREVDEQFF
TRBJ1-5 | - | TRBV6-1 | few | TGTGCCAGCAGTGAAAATGGGGGGCGCTTACTCAATCAGCCCCAGCATTTT | CASSENGGRLLNQPQHF
TRBJ2-1 | TRBD2 | TRBV20-1 | few | TGCAGTGGAGCGGGGGACTCCTACAATGAGCAGTTCTTC | CSGAGDSYNEQFF
TRBJ1-3 | TRBD1 | TRBV18 | - | TGTGCCAGCTCCCCATTACGGACAGGATCTGGAAACACCATATATTTT | CASSPLRTGSGNTIYF